This T cell receptor beta chain was sequenced for a study of T cell responses to AZD1222 COVID-19 vaccine. CDR1 SGHRS and CDR2 YFSETQ come from the germline V gene. CDR3 length equals 14 residues. Trimming stripped 4 bases from V and 6 bases from J, with 13 bases between. Profiled with immunoSEQ multiplex PCR; TCRdb holds only in-frame clones, not every one. The sample holds about 92,000 clones, 80% to 90% seen once. Comment on this clone: No antigen is known for it.

Points from the study as a whole: Regions left unmutated in variants are reportedly the target of nearly half of spike-specific TCRs. Repertoires were obtained solely post-peak T cell response. Clonal diversity was possibly underestimated, and white British individuals and females predominated among donors.

The TCR originated in an adult in good health. V usage is TRBV5-1 and J usage is TRBJ2-2, with a possible D match to TRBD2 (5 bases). Source: peripheral blood, taken on day 0 of AZD1222 vaccination. As DNA, the CDR3 is TGCGCCAGCAGCCACGGGATCCAAGCCGGGGAGCTGTTTTTT. Translated, it gives CASSHGIQAGELFF.